This T cell receptor beta chain was sequenced for a study of T cell responses to AZD1222 COVID-19 vaccine. Whole-study context: Pooled together were second doses at about 4 or about 12 weeks.

Germline CDR1 reads SGDLS; CDR2 reads YYNGEE. The V gene lost 7 bases and the J gene lost 5 bases, with 10 bases spanning the gap. The CDR3 totals 12 residues. To note about this clone: Its target is not known.

Findings and caveats of the study: Reports say nearly half of spike-specific TCRs go after unmutated variant regions. Repertoire sampling happened only post peak T cell response. The donors showed a predominance of white British ancestry and of females, with possible underestimation of clonal diversity.

Sequencing was performed with immunoSEQ multiplex PCR; in TCRdb, only in-frame clones are kept and a portion is missing. In the table there are approximately 100,000 clones, around 90% of which are singletons. J is TRBJ2-1 and V is TRBV9; D ambiguous. The source of this sequence is an adult in good health. The sequencing here drew on peripheral blood, taken on day 0 of AZD1222 vaccination. The CDR3: CASSYSDNEQFF. CDR3 sequence (DNA): TGTGCCAGCTCCTACAGCGACAATGAGCAGTTCTTC.